The TCR beta chain described here comes from a study of blood T cell repertoires in COVID-19. Study-level background: The origin of the acute and convalescent COVID-19 samples was the United States, Italy and Spain. PBMCs, B-cell-depleted T cells, or T cells provided the cDNA or gDNA that made up the material.

The CDR3 sequence is 14 residues long. Germline values: CDR1 KGHSH, CDR2 LQKENI. V lost 2 bases and J lost 3, with 10 bases in between. The data were produced by immunoSEQ multiplex PCR, yet TCRdb's version contains in-frame clones alone and is incomplete. The sample holds almost 200,000 clones, about 90% seen once. The V call is TRBV18, the J call TRBJ1-1; a possible D gene is TRBD1 (5 bases). The sequencing sample was made of peripheral blood. The sequence derives from a woman in her 70s with acute or convalescent COVID-19. The CDR3 bases are TGTGCCAGCTCACCAAAGCAGGGCGACACTGAAGCTTTCTTT. Its translation: CASSPKQGDTEAFF.